Each of the 5 T cell receptor beta chains below was sequenced from the same sample in a study of beta chain features in type 1 diabetes. Their recognized antigens are unknown. Findings and limits, study-wide: TCRB CDR3s from Type 1 diabetes patients were moderately but significantly shorter in all four CD4+ subsets.

Investigators reverse transcribed all isolated RNA, so they sequenced expressed TCRB transcripts. This table comes from immunoSEQ multiplex PCR, and its TCRdb copy is limited to in-frame clones, with some not included. The sample includes some 640,000 clones, about 14% of them seen just once. Sequenced material: naive CD4+ T cells from blood. These receptor sequences come from a man aged 18 to 30 with type 1 diabetes.

The CDR3 region is CASSQGDIWGEQFF. The CDR3 nucleotides are TGTGCCAGCAGTCAAGGAGATATCTGGGGTGAGCAGTTCTTC. The V and J genes are TRBV11-2 and TRBJ2-1; D is unclear. From germline, CDR1 is SGHAT and CDR2 FQNNGV. The germline V and J ends were trimmed by 6 bases and 9 bases, with 18 bases remaining between them. CDR3 size: 14 residues.

This chain joins TRBV9 and TRBJ2-1; D tentatively reads TRBD1 or TRBD2 (6 bases each). The length of the CDR3 is 15 residues. The germline CDR1 and CDR2 sequences are SGDLS and YYNGEE. Trimming stripped 4 bases from V and 0 bases from J, with 11 bases between. DNA for the CDR3: TGTGCCAGCAGCCCCGGGGGCTACTCCTACAATGAGCAGTTCTTC. Its protein product is CASSPGGYSYNEQFF.

This clone has just a few counts. V usage is TRBV7-2 and J usage is TRBJ2-5; D possibly corresponds to TRBD2 (5 bases). Trimming left V 2 bases short and J 1 base short, with 17 bases between. This CDR3 has 17 residues. Germline V gene lookup returns CDR1 SGHTA and CDR2 FQGNSA. As DNA, the CDR3 is TGTGCCAGCAGCTTAATGTTTGGCCGCCGGGGCCAAGAGACCCAGTACTTC. Translating it yields CASSLMFGRRGQETQYF. The full variable domain, in which reference TRBV7-2 and TRBJ2-5 provide the parts outside the CDR3, is GAGVSQSPSNKVTEKGKDVELRCDPISGHTALYWYRQSLGQGLEFLIYFQGNSAPDKSGLPSDRFSAERTGGSVSTLTIQRTQQEDSAVYLCASSLMFGRRGQETQYFGPGTRLLVL.

This chain uses TRBV10-3 with TRBJ2-1; D ambiguous. The CDR3 runs 14 residues. The germline V gene encodes CDR1 ENHRY and CDR2 SYGVKD. The germline V and J ends were trimmed by 4 bases and 2 bases, with 9 bases remaining between them. The CDR3 DNA follows: TGTGCCATCAGTGGGACGCATCCCTACAATGAGCAGTTCTTC. As protein: CAISGTHPYNEQFF.

The chain uses TRBV7-2 and TRBJ1-6; D is ambiguous. CDR3 length equals 14 residues. The V end was cut by 1 base, the J end by 9 bases, with 10 bases between. Germline CDR1 SGHTA, CDR2 FQGNSA. The CDR3 sequence: CASSLGTSGSPLHF. The CDR3 DNA reads as TGTGCCAGCAGCTTAGGGACCTCGGGTTCACCCCTCCACTTT.